What follows are 15 T cell receptor beta chains derived from one specimen sequenced in a study of blood T cells in healthy people across ages. A J-beta primer mix and a sample-barcoded 5' primer were used in a second PCR of roughly 6 to 11 cycles. TCRdb reprocessed the 5' RACE reads with MiXCR, giving one entry per CDR3 protein. This sample carries 700,000 to 900,000 distinct CDR3 sequences, more than 25% of them seen once, and the ten largest clones take 2.5% to 3.5%. In addition, the sample was reused for a study of T cells of mothers and their children.

Material for sequencing was blood. These receptors were taken from a boy aged 10-17 years in good health.

This clonotype occurred a few times. This rearrangement joins TRBV20-1 to TRBJ1-2, with 7 bases fitting TRBD1. The CDR3 spans 15 residues. Losses at the gene ends were 3 bases for V and 3 bases for J; bases not matched to a gene: 10. Per germline, CDR1 DFQATT and CDR2 SNEGSKA (reference sequence). The CDR3: CSARPDREGDYGYTF. As DNA, the CDR3 is TGCAGTGCTAGGCCCGACAGGGAAGGGGACTATGGCTACACCTTC.

This clonotype was counted only a few times. This CDR3 is CASSQRVRATQYF. DNA of the CDR3: TGTGCCAGCAGCCAAAGGGTCAGGGCGACCCAGTACTTC. The V and J genes are TRBV7-9 and TRBJ2-5; tentatively, D is TRBD1 (5 bases). V was clipped by 5 bases and J by 7 bases, with 14 bases between them. CDR3 length: 13 residues. Germline assignment: CDR1 SEHNR and CDR2 FQNEAQ (reference sequence).

This chain links TRBV28 with TRBJ1-1; D is uncertain. The CDR3 is 15 amino acids. V was cut by 6 bases and J by 0 bases, with 14 bases left in between. Germline CDR1 reads MDHEN; CDR2 reads SYDVKM. The CDR3 DNA reads TGTGCCAGCAGCGACCCCGGGAGAATGAACACTGAAGCTTTCTTT. Protein product: CASSDPGRMNTEAFF.

The chain employs TRBV7-9 and TRBJ2-5; no reliable D call. Germline CDR1 reads SEHNR; CDR2 reads FQNEAQ (reference sequence). The CDR3 contains 12 residues. V shed 4 bases and J shed 5 bases, with 8 bases lying between them. The CDR3 region is CASSSQAETQYF. CDR3 DNA: TGTGCCAGCAGCTCCCAGGCTGAGACCCAGTACTTC.

The chain couples TRBV4-1 to TRBJ2-4, with TRBD1 as a possible D gene (7 bases). V was clipped by 3 bases and J by 9 bases, with 21 bases between them. Germline CDR1 and CDR2: MGHRA and YSYEKL. The CDR3 has 16 amino acids. The CDR3 DNA follows: TGCGCCAGCAGCCAGGAGGCAGGGGGGTGGGTCGGCATTCAGTACTTC. The encoded protein is CASSQEAGGWVGIQYF.

This chain connects TRBV20-1 to TRBJ1-2; D remains unclear. The germline V and J ends were trimmed by 0 bases and 5 bases, with 13 bases remaining between them. The CDR3 sequence is 14 residues long. Germline V lookup: CDR1 DFQATT, CDR2 SNEGSKA (reference sequence). The DNA for the CDR3 is TGCAGTGCTAGAGATGAAAAAACACCATATGGCTACACCTTC. It encodes CSARDEKTPYGYTF.

The chain employs TRBV30 and TRBJ2-3, with D possibly being TRBD2 (6 bases). V dropped 1 base and J dropped 6 bases, with 14 bases sitting between them. The germline gives CDR1 GTSNPN, CDR2 SVGIG (reference sequence). This CDR3 region has 14 residues. CDR3 DNA sequence: TGTGCCTGGAGTGGGAGGGCCAGCGGGGATACGCAGTATTTT. This sequence encodes CAWSGRASGDTQYF.

This chain joins TRBV20-1 and TRBJ2-7; D assignment may be TRBD1 or TRBD2 (6 bases each). V lost 2 bases and J 1 base, leaving 15 bases between the germline ends. There are 15 residues in the CDR3. Per the germline V gene, CDR1 is DFQATT and CDR2 is SNEGSKA (reference sequence). The CDR3 reads CSARWGALKSYEQYF. CDR3 nucleotide sequence: TGCAGTGCTAGATGGGGGGCCTTAAAGTCCTACGAGCAGTACTTC.

In its sample, this clonotype was seen many times. The V call is TRBV11-2, the J call TRBJ1-4, with D hard to call. This CDR3 is built from 11 residues. Trimming pared 5 bases from V and 7 bases from J, leaving 5 bases between. Germline CDR1 SGHAT, CDR2 FQNNGV. CDR3 residues: CASSMGEKLFF. In DNA form, the CDR3 reads TGTGCCAGCAGCATGGGTGAAAAACTGTTTTTT.

The chain joins TRBV6-1 to TRBJ2-5; D is uncertain. CDR3 length equals 16 residues. V was trimmed by 1 base and J by 6 bases, leaving 18 bases between them. CDR1 is MNHNS and CDR2 is SASEGT in the germline V gene. The CDR3 region is CASSEVVGSARKTQYF. In nucleotides, the CDR3 is TGTGCCAGCAGTGAAGTAGTTGGGTCGGCACGAAAGACCCAGTACTTC.

The sample holds a few counts of this clonotype. The V and J genes are TRBV7-3 and TRBJ2-5; 10 positions agree with TRBD1. The tail of the sequence fits TRBJ2-1 better, so the J call may be wrong. Germline-derived CDR1 and CDR2 are SGHTA and FQGTGA. The CDR3 runs to 14 residues. As DNA, the CDR3 is TGTGCCAGCAGCTTGGGACAGGGGTACGGTGAGCAGTTCTTC. Amino acid sequence: CASSLGQGYGEQFF.

This clonotype was seen a handful of times. The CDR3 loop reads CASSEGDGETQYF. The CDR3 DNA follows: TGTGCCAGCAGTGAAGGCGATGGGGAGACCCAGTACTTC. The V and J genes are TRBV2 and TRBJ2-5; no firm D call. CDR3 length: 13 amino acids. Germline CDR1 and CDR2: SNHLY and FYNNEI. Trimming took off 1 base at V and 5 bases at J, with 8 bases between the two ends.

The V gene is TRBV29-1, the J gene TRBJ2-3, with D unclear. The V and J ends lost 3 bases and 2 bases respectively, with 6 bases between them. The CDR3 consists of 12 residues. Per the germline V gene, CDR1 is SQVTM and CDR2 is ANQGSEA. CDR3 in DNA: TGCAGCGTTGACCGAGACACAGATACGCAGTATTTT. It is translated as CSVDRDTDTQYF.

This chain links TRBV6-2 or TRBV6-3 with TRBJ2-1; 12 nucleotides align to TRBD2. V dropped 6 bases and J dropped 2; count of bases not matched to a gene: 5. The CDR3 runs to 16 residues. Germline lookup yields CDR1 MNHEY and CDR2 SVGEGT. The CDR3 region is CASRRPSGGAYNEQFF. In DNA form, the CDR3 reads TGTGCCAGCAGGCGGCCTAGCGGGGGGGCCTACAATGAGCAGTTCTTC.

This clonotype was seen only a few times. As DNA, the CDR3 is TGTGCCAGCAGCTTCAATACGGGGGGGCTGTACGAGCAGTACTTC. Its protein product is CASSFNTGGLYEQYF. The chain has TRBV6-1 and TRBJ2-7; 8 bases match TRBD2. Looked up from germline, CDR1 is MNHNS and CDR2 is SASEGT. The CDR3 extends over 15 amino acids. With 6 bases clipped from V and 4 bases from J, the junction kept 11 bases outside the gene matches.